This T cell receptor beta chain is from a study of identical twins. Whole-study results and caveats: Some out-of-frame alpha sequences were shared by twins, and these showed excess low generation probability. The study found weaker excess twin sharing in beta out-of-frame sequences.

Trimming left V 6 bases short and J 2 bases short, with 10 bases between. CDR3 size: 13 residues. This clonotype was detected only a few times. What it binds is not known. TCRdb re-derived calls from the 5' RACE reads in MiXCR, one entry per CDR3 protein. Of 700,000 or so distinct CDR3 sequences listed, about 20% are singletons. The same specimen was also included in a second study, on T cells expressing NK-cell markers. This second study says: Each of over 5 donors carried dominant NKG2C+ clonotypes accounting for about 1.0-7.0% of CD8+ T cells. The study found these clonotypes also leading the CD3+CD56-NKG2C+ fraction in a few donors.

The rearrangement joins TRBV12-3 or TRBV12-4 to TRBJ1-1, with D perhaps TRBD1 (6 bases). The sequencing sample was made of PBMCs. The clonotype was recovered from a woman under 30 in good health. The CDR3 sequence: CASSRDINTEAFF. CDR3 DNA: TGTGCCAGCAGCCGGGACATAAACACTGAAGCTTTCTTT.